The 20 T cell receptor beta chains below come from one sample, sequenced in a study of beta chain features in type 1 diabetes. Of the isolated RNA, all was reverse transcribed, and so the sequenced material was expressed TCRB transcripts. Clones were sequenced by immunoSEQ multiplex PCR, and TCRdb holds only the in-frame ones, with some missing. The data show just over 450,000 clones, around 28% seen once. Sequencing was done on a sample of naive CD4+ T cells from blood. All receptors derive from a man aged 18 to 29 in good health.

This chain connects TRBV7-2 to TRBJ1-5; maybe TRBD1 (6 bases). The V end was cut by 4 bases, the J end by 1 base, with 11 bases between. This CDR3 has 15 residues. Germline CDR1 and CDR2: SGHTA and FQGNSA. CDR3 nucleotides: TGTGCCAGCAGCTCCAGGACAGCGAGCAATCAGCCCCAGCATTTT. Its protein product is CASSSRTASNQPQHF.

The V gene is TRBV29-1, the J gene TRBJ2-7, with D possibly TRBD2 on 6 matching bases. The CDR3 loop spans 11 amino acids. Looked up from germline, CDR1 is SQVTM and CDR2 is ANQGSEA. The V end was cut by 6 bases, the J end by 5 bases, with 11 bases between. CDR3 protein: CSVTGSHEQYF. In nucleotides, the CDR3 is TGCAGCGTAACCGGGAGCCACGAGCAGTACTTC.

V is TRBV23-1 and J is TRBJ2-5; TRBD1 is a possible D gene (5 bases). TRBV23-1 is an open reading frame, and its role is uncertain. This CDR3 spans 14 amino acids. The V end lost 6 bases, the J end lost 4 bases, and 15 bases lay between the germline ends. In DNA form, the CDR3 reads TGCGCCAGCAGCGGGTGCCAGGGCCCAGAGACCCAGTACTTC. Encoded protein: CASSGCQGPETQYF.

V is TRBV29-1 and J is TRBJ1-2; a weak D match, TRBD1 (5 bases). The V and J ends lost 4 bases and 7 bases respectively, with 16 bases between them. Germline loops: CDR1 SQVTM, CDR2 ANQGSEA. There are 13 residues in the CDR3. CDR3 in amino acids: CSVVPTWGGGYTF. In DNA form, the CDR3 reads TGCAGCGTTGTCCCGACCTGGGGCGGTGGCTACACCTTC.

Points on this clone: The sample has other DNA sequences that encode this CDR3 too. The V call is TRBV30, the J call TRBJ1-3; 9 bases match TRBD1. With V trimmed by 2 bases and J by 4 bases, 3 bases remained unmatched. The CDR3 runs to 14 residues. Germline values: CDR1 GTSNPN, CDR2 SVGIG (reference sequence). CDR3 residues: CAWSLQGAGNTIYF. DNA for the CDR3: TGTGCCTGGAGTCTACAGGGGGCGGGAAACACCATATATTTT.

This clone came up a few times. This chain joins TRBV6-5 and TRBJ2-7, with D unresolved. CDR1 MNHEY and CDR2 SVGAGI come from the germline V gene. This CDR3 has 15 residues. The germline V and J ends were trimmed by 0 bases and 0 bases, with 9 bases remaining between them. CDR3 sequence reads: CASSYSYGSSYEQYF. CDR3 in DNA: TGTGCCAGCAGTTACTCCTATGGAAGCTCCTACGAGCAGTACTTC.

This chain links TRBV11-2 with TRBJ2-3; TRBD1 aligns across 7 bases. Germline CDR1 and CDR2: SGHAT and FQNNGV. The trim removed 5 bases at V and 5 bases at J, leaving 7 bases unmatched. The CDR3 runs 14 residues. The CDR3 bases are TGTGCCAGCAGCCCAGGACAGGCAGGAGATACGCAGTATTTT. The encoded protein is CASSPGQAGDTQYF.

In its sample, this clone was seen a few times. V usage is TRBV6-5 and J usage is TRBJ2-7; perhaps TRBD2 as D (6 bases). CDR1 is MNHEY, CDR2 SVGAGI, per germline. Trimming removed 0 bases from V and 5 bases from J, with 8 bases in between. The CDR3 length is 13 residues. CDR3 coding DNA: TGTGCCAGCAGTTACTCGGAGGGCGACGAGCAGTACTTC. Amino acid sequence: CASSYSEGDEQYF.

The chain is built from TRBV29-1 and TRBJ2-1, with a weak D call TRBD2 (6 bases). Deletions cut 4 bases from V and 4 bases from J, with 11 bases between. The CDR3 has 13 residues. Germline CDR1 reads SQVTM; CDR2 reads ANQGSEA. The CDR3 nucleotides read TGCAGCGTTGCCCAGGACTATTACAATGAGCAGTTCTTC. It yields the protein CSVAQDYYNEQFF.

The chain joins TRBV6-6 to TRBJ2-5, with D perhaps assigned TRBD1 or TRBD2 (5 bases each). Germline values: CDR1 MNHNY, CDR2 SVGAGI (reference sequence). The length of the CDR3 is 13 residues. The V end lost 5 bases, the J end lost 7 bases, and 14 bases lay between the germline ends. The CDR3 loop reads CASSAGTAGTQYF. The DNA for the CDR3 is TGTGCCAGCAGTGCCGGGACCGCCGGGACCCAGTACTTC.

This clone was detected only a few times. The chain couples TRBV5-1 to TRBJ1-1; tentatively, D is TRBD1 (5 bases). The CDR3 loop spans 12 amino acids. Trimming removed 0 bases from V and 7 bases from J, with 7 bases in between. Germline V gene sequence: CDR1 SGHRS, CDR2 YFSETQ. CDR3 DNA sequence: TGCGCCAGCAGCTTGGCCGGGGGTGAAGCTTTCTTT. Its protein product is CASSLAGGEAFF.

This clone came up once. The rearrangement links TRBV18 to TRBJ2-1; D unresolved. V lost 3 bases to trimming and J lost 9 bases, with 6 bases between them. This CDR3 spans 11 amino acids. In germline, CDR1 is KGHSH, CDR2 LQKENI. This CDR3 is CASSPDREQFF. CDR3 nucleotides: TGTGCCAGCTCACCCGACCGTGAGCAGTTCTTC.

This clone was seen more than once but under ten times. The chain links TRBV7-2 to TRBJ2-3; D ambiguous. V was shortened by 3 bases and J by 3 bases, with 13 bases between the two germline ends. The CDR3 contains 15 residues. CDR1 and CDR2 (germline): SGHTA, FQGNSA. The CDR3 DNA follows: TGTGCCAGCAGCTTTCGATCCTCAAGGACAGATACGCAGTATTTT. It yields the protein CASSFRSSRTDTQYF.

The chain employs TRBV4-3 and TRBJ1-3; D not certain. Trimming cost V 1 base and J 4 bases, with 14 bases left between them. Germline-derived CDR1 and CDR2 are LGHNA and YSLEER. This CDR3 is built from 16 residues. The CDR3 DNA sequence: TGCGCCAGCAGCCAAGGCCAGAAGTCAGTGGGAAACACCATATATTTT. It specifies CASSQGQKSVGNTIYF.

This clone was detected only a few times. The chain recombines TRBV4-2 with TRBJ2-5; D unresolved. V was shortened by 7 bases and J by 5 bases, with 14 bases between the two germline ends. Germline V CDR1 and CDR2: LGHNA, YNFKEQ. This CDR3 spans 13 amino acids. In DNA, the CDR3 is TGTGCCAGCAATTCTGGGAATTCGGAGACCCAGTACTTC. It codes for CASNSGNSETQYF.

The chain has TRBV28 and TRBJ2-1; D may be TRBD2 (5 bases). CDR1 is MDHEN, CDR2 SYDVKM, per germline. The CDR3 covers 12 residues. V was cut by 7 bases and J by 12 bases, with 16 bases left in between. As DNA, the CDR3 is TGTGCCAGCAAGGCGAGGGCCGCGAGGCAGTTCTTC. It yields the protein CASKARAARQFF.

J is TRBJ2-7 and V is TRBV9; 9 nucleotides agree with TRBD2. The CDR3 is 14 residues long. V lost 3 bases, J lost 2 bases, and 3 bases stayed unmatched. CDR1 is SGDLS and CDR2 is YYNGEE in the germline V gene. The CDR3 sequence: CASSATSGTYEQYF. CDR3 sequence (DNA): TGTGCCAGCAGCGCGACTAGCGGAACCTACGAGCAGTACTTC. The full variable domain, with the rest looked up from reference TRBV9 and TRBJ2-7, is DSGVTQTPKHLITATGQRVTLRCSPRSGDLSVYWYQQSLDQGLQFLIQYYNGEERAKGNILERFSAQQFPDLHSELNLSSLELGDSALYFCASSATSGTYEQYFGPGTRLTVT.

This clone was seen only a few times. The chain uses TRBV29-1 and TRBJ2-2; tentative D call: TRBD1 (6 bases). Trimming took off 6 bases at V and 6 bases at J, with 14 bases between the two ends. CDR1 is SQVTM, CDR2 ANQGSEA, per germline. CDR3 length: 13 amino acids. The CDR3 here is CSVADRSAGELFF. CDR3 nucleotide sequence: TGCAGCGTCGCCGACAGGTCAGCCGGGGAGCTGTTTTTT.

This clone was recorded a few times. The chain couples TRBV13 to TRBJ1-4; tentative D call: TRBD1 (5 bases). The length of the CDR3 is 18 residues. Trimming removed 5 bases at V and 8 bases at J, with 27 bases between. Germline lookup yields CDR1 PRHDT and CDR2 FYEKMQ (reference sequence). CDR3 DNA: TGTGCCAGCAGCGCAGGGCCTGGGGCGCCGGTGGATAGAGAAAAACTGTTTTTT. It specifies CASSAGPGAPVDREKLFF.

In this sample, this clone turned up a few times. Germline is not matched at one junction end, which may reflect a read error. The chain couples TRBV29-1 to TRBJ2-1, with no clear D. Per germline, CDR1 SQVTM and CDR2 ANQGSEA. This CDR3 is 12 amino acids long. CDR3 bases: TGCAGCTTGGCCAATTCCTTCAATGAGCAGTTCTTC. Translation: CSLANSFNEQFF.